This entry lists 30 T cell receptor beta chains sequenced from one sample in a study of blood T cell repertoires in COVID-19. Using immunoSEQ multiplex PCR, the repertoire was profiled, and TCRdb retains in-frame clones only, with some absent. The sample has about 100,000 clones, 70% to 90% seen once; the top ten hold around 13%. The sample comprised peripheral blood. These receptors came from a human donor in a cohort sampled during active COVID-19.

The chain uses TRBV4-3 and TRBJ1-2, with no clear D. Germline V gives CDR1 LGHNA, CDR2 YSLEER. V lost 1 base to trimming and J lost 0 bases, with 9 bases between them. The CDR3 is 15 residues long. The CDR3 is CASSQGPSTNYGYTF. DNA for the CDR3: TGCGCCAGCAGCCAAGGTCCGTCTACTAACTATGGCTACACCTTC.

A few counts support this clone. The CDR3 reads CASSLGGEETQYF. DNA of the CDR3: TGTGCCAGCAGCTTGGGGGGCGAAGAGACCCAGTACTTC. The chain has TRBV5-6 and TRBJ2-5; tentative D call: TRBD1 (5 bases). The CDR3 loop spans 13 amino acids. Trimming left V 0 bases short and J 3 bases short, with 6 bases between. Germline lookup yields CDR1 SGHDT and CDR2 YYEEEE.

V gene TRBV6-6 combines with J gene TRBJ1-6; 12 nucleotides match TRBD1. Trimming cost V 5 bases and J 13 bases; bases outside gene matches: 9. The CDR3 is made up of 15 amino acids. CDR1 and CDR2 from the germline V gene are MNHNY and SVGAGI (reference sequence). For the CDR3, the DNA is TGTGCCAGCAGTCGGGACAGGGGGCGCGGATGGCCCCTCCACTTT. The encoded protein is CASSRDRGRGWPLHF.

V gene TRBV10-1 combines with J gene TRBJ2-4; D ambiguous. The V and J ends lost 3 bases and 3 bases respectively, with 12 bases between them. The CDR3 length is 15 residues. Germline V gives CDR1 WNHNN, CDR2 SYGVQD (reference sequence). This chain's CDR3 is CASSDPKSGKNIQYF. In nucleotides, the CDR3 is TGCGCCAGCAGTGACCCTAAATCAGGCAAAAACATTCAGTACTTC.

The V call is TRBV5-1, the J call TRBJ2-1, with 8 bases fitting TRBD1. The CDR3 length is 15 residues. Trimming removed 0 bases from V and 7 bases from J; junction bases left unmatched: 6. CDR1 SGHRS and CDR2 YFSETQ come from the germline V gene. CDR3 coding DNA: TGCGCCAGCAGCTTGGTCGGACAGGGTCCGAATGAGCAGTTCTTC. Its protein product is CASSLVGQGPNEQFF.

The chain uses TRBV10-2 and TRBJ1-4, with D perhaps TRBD1 (6 bases). Looked up from germline, CDR1 is WSHSY and CDR2 is SAAADI. The CDR3 sequence is 12 residues long. The V gene lost 7 bases and the J gene lost 4 bases, with 7 bases spanning the gap. CDR3 in DNA: TGCGCCAGCAAACAGGGTAATGAAAAACTGTTTTTT. It codes for CASKQGNEKLFF.

The rearrangement uses TRBV3-1 (or the pseudogene TRBV3-2) and TRBJ1-5; 10 bases map to TRBD1. The V gene's germline CDR1 is LGHDT and CDR2 YNNKEL (reference sequence). V lost 5 bases and J lost 8; bases outside the gene matches: 0. The CDR3 runs 12 residues. The CDR3 reads CASSGQGEPQHF. Written as DNA, the CDR3 is TGTGCCAGCAGCGGACAGGGGGAGCCCCAGCATTTT.

V gene TRBV7-9 combines with J gene TRBJ2-7; D is perhaps TRBD2 (5 bases). The germline V gene encodes CDR1 SEHNR and CDR2 FQNEAQ (reference sequence). Trimming took off 5 bases at V and 4 bases at J, with 12 bases between the two ends. The CDR3 sequence is 13 residues long. The CDR3 protein is CASSIGIPYEQYF. CDR3 bases: TGTGCCAGCAGCATCGGGATTCCTTACGAGCAGTACTTC.

The V call is TRBV9, the J call TRBJ2-3; tentative D call: TRBD1 (7 bases). The V end was cut by 6 bases, the J end by 4 bases, with 15 bases between. CDR1 and CDR2 (germline): SGDLS, YYNGEE. The CDR3 is 14 residues long. Here the CDR3 DNA reads TGTGCCAGCAACCGTCAGGGGGGCGCAGATACGCAGTATTTT. It codes for CASNRQGGADTQYF.

The V and J genes are TRBV9 and TRBJ1-3; TRBD1 is a possible D gene (5 bases). CDR1 and CDR2 from the germline V gene are SGDLS and YYNGEE. This CDR3 spans 16 amino acids. Between the trimmed V and J ends, which lost 3 bases and 4 bases, there was a span of 17 bases. The DNA for the CDR3 is TGTGCCAGCAGCGCAGATGCCAGGGCGAGGGGAAACACCATATATTTT. Translated: CASSADARARGNTIYF.

This rearrangement joins TRBV2 to TRBJ2-3, with 8 bases identical to TRBD1. The V gene end was trimmed by 6 bases and the J gene end by 4 bases; junction bases not matched to a gene: 9. Germline CDR1 is SNHLY and CDR2 is FYNNEI. The CDR3 is made up of 15 amino acids. For the CDR3, the DNA is TGTGCCAGCAGGGGGGGACAGGTCGGGCCAGATACGCAGTATTTT. This translates into CASRGGQVGPDTQYF.

Only one count was recorded for this clone. CDR3 DNA sequence: TGCGCCAGCAGCACCGGGACAGGGCTCAATGAGCAGTTCTTC. Translating it yields CASSTGTGLNEQFF. The rearrangement uses TRBV5-1 and TRBJ2-1; 9 bases align to TRBD1. CDR3 size: 14 residues. V shed 4 bases, J shed 6 bases, and the junction held 5 bases outside the gene matches. The germline V gene encodes CDR1 SGHRS and CDR2 YFSETQ. The complete variable domain, with remaining parts taken from reference TRBV5-1 and TRBJ2-1, reads KAGVTQTPRYLIKTRGQQVTLSCSPISGHRSVSWYQQTPGQGLQFLFEYFSETQRNKGNFPGRFSGRQFSNSRSEMNVSTLELGDSALYLCASSTGTGLNEQFFGPGTRLTVL.

The gene calls are TRBV18 and TRBJ2-7, with TRBD2 as a possible D gene (5 bases). Germline-derived CDR1 and CDR2 are KGHSH and LQKENI. The CDR3 loop spans 15 amino acids. V was clipped by 0 bases and J by 6 bases, with 15 bases between them. In DNA, the CDR3 is TGTGCCAGCTCACCACCGATTACTAGGGTGGCCGAGCAGTACTTC. Translation: CASSPPITRVAEQYF. The variable domain in full, completed from reference TRBV18 and TRBJ2-7, reads NAGVMQNPRHLVRRRGQEARLRCSPMKGHSHVYWYRQLPEEGLKFMVYLQKENIIDESGMPKERFSAEFPKEGPSILRIQQVVRGDSAAYFCASSPPITRVAEQYFGPGTRLTVT.

The chain couples TRBV5-4 to TRBJ2-7, with D possibly matching TRBD2 (6 bases). The CDR3 covers 15 residues. CDR1 and CDR2 (germline): SGHNT, YYREEE (reference sequence). The V gene lost 5 bases and the J gene lost 0 bases, with 15 bases spanning the gap. Here the CDR3 DNA reads TGTGCCAGCAGTTCGGGACTGACACACTCCTACGAGCAGTACTTC. This translates into CASSSGLTHSYEQYF. The full variable domain, completed using reference TRBV5-4 and TRBJ2-7, is ETGVTQSPTHLIKTRGQQVTLRCSSQSGHNTVSWYQQALGQGPQFIFQYYREEENGRGNFPPRFSGLQFPNYSSELNVNALELDDSALYLCASSSGLTHSYEQYFGPGTRLTVT.

A note on this clone: The identical CDR3 is also encoded by other nucleotide sequences in the sample. The V and J genes are TRBV7-9 and TRBJ1-4, with 9 nucleotides matching TRBD1. The junction had 1 base not matched to a gene; V was cut back by 3 bases and J by 5 bases. The germline V gene has CDR1 SEHNR and CDR2 FQNEAQ (reference sequence). This CDR3 is 14 amino acids long. The CDR3, as DNA: TGTGCCAGCAGCTTGGGGACAGGGAATGAAAAACTGTTTTTT. It is translated as CASSLGTGNEKLFF.

The J gene is TRBJ2-3, the V gene TRBV19; D is ambiguous. CDR1 is LNHDA, CDR2 SQIVND, per germline (reference sequence). V lost 3 bases and J lost 1, with 20 bases in between. The CDR3 loop spans 18 amino acids. The CDR3 sequence: CASSIDTVPIEGTDTQYF. In DNA form, the CDR3 reads TGTGCCAGTAGTATTGATACAGTTCCTATAGAAGGCACAGATACGCAGTATTTT.

For this clone: This sample also contains other DNA sequences that code for the same CDR3. This chain joins TRBV18 and TRBJ1-5; 7 nucleotides agree with TRBD1. V dropped 3 bases and J dropped 2; count of bases not matched to a gene: 1. This CDR3 comprises 14 residues. Germline V CDR1 and CDR2: KGHSH, LQKENI. CDR3 region: CASSPQGGNQPQHF. In DNA, the CDR3 is TGTGCCAGCTCACCCCAGGGGGGCAATCAGCCCCAGCATTTT.

This chain uses TRBV7-9 with TRBJ1-1; no definite D call. The CDR3 covers 13 residues. From germline, CDR1 is SEHNR and CDR2 FQNEAQ (reference sequence). V was cut by 2 bases and J by 0 bases, with 4 bases left in between. CDR3 in amino acids: CASSLQMNTEAFF. The CDR3 nucleotides are TGTGCCAGCAGCTTACAGATGAACACTGAAGCTTTCTTT.

The chain carries TRBV24-1 and TRBJ2-1; 9 bases align to TRBD2. CDR1 and CDR2 (germline): KGHDR, SFDVKD. The ends lost 4 bases at V and 1 base at J; junction bases unmatched: 13. The CDR3 length is 19 residues. In DNA form, the CDR3 reads TGTGCCACCAGTGAGTTGGGGCCCGGGACTAGCAGGTCCTACAATGAGCAGTTCTTC. It yields the protein CATSELGPGTSRSYNEQFF.

The rearrangement joins TRBV6-2 or TRBV6-3 to TRBJ2-7; 11 bases are shared with TRBD1. Germline-derived CDR1 and CDR2 are MNHEY and SVGEGT. With 3 bases clipped from V and 2 bases from J, the junction kept 6 bases outside the gene matches. CDR3 size: 16 residues. The CDR3 region has the DNA TGTGCCAGCAGTTATGGAGGGGGACAGGGGGCCTACGAGCAGTACTTC. It yields the protein CASSYGGGQGAYEQYF.

V is TRBV25-1 and J is TRBJ1-3, with 7 bases aligning to TRBD1. Germline values: CDR1 MGHDK, CDR2 SYGVNS. The CDR3 runs to 14 residues. With V trimmed by 3 bases and J by 7 bases, 6 bases remained unmatched. CDR3 coding DNA: TGTGCCAGCAGTGACAGGACAGGTTGGAACACCATATATTTT. This sequence encodes CASSDRTGWNTIYF.

V is TRBV9 and J is TRBJ2-1; no definite D call. Looked up from germline, CDR1 is SGDLS and CDR2 is YYNGEE. The V gene lost 2 bases and the J gene lost 0 bases, with 6 bases spanning the gap. The CDR3 length is 14 residues. CDR3 DNA sequence: TGTGCCAGCAGCGTTACTCTCTCCTACAATGAGCAGTTCTTC. Amino acids: CASSVTLSYNEQFF.

This rearrangement joins TRBV7-2 to TRBJ2-4; tentatively, D is TRBD2 (6 bases). This CDR3 comprises 16 residues. Per germline, CDR1 SGHTA and CDR2 FQGNSA. The ends were cut back, 5 bases at V and 2 bases at J, with 16 bases in the middle. The CDR3 spells CASSQTSGFTKNIQYF. DNA for the CDR3: TGTGCCAGCAGCCAAACGAGCGGGTTTACCAAAAACATTCAGTACTTC. Based on the CDR3 plus reference TRBV7-2 and TRBJ2-4, the full variable domain is GAGVSQSPSNKVTEKGKDVELRCDPISGHTALYWYRQSLGQGLEFLIYFQGNSAPDKSGLPSDRFSAERTGGSVSTLTIQRTQQEDSAVYLCASSQTSGFTKNIQYFGAGTRLSVL.

The V and J genes are TRBV19 and TRBJ1-5; possibly TRBD1 for D (5 bases). Germline loops: CDR1 LNHDA, CDR2 SQIVND (reference sequence). This CDR3 spans 15 amino acids. V shed 6 bases and J shed 2 bases, with 14 bases lying between them. The CDR3 DNA is TGTGCCAGTAGCATGACAGCTATGCGCAATCAGCCCCAGCATTTT. This codes for CASSMTAMRNQPQHF.

The CDR3 nucleotides are TGCGCCAGCAGCTTATTCATTTCGCGGGAGGGAAACTACAATGAGCAGTTCTTC. Protein sequence: CASSLFISREGNYNEQFF. This sequence joins TRBV5-1 and TRBJ2-1; TRBD2 agrees at 9 bases. Germline assignment: CDR1 SGHRS and CDR2 YFSETQ. The CDR3 sequence is 18 residues long. V trimming: 2 bases; J trimming: 3 bases; junction bases outside the gene matches: 12.

The chain is built from TRBV11-2 and TRBJ1-6; no clear D gene. Trimming pared 2 bases from V and 9 bases from J, leaving 8 bases between. CDR3 length: 13 residues. Looked up from germline, CDR1 is SGHAT and CDR2 is FQNNGV. As DNA, the CDR3 is TGTGCCAGCAGCTTACTTTCGGGTTCACCCCTCCACTTT. Amino acid sequence: CASSLLSGSPLHF.

The chain couples TRBV11-2 to TRBJ2-3; D may be TRBD2 (6 bases). This CDR3 contains 13 residues. Trimming left V 7 bases short and J 0 bases short, with 8 bases between. CDR1 is SGHAT and CDR2 is FQNNGV in the germline V gene. The CDR3: CASTRGSTDTQYF. The CDR3 bases are TGTGCCAGCACTCGGGGGAGCACAGATACGCAGTATTTT.

The gene calls are TRBV5-6 and TRBJ2-1; D unclear. CDR3 length: 14 amino acids. Looked up from germline, CDR1 is SGHDT and CDR2 is YYEEEE. The V end lost 4 bases, the J end lost 5 bases, and 13 bases lay between the germline ends. The CDR3 coding sequence is TGTGCCAGCAGCAGCGTGCCTTCAAACAATGAGCAGTTCTTC. Residues: CASSSVPSNNEQFF.

The genes are TRBV10-3 and TRBJ1-2, with TRBD1 as a possible D gene (6 bases). This CDR3 has 12 residues. CDR1 is ENHRY and CDR2 is SYGVKD in the germline V gene. The V end lost 7 bases, the J end lost 4 bases, and 10 bases lay between the germline ends. DNA of the CDR3: TGTGCCATCAATGGGGGCCCCTATGGCTACACCTTC. This codes for CAINGGPYGYTF.

CDR3 in DNA: TGTGCCAGCAGCGTAGGAGTAGCGGGAGGGGAAGAGCAGTACTTC. Protein product: CASSVGVAGGEEQYF. The J gene is TRBJ2-7, the V gene TRBV9; TRBD2 agrees at 11 bases. The CDR3 spans 15 residues. J gave up 7 bases and V 0 bases, and 6 bases lay outside the gene matches. Germline-derived CDR1 and CDR2 are SGDLS and YYNGEE.